This entry lists 13 T cell receptor beta chains sequenced from one sample in a study of blood T cell repertoires in COVID-19. Data came from immunoSEQ multiplex PCR; TCRdb stores just in-frame clones and leaves some out. Of 200,000 to 300,000 clones in the sample, around 86% are singletons; the top ten hold roughly 1.6%. Sequenced: peripheral blood. The source of these receptors is a woman in her 40s who had recovered from COVID-19.

This clone was seen only a few times. This sample includes further DNA sequences coding for the same CDR3. The chain links TRBV12-3 or TRBV12-4 to TRBJ1-5; D remains ambiguous. V was trimmed by 2 bases and J by 6 bases, leaving 8 bases between them. This CDR3 comprises 13 residues. The CDR3 coding sequence is TGTGCCAGCAGTTTAACCGGGAGTCAGCCCCAGCATTTT. Amino acids: CASSLTGSQPQHF.

The V and J genes are TRBV30 and TRBJ1-4; a weak D match, TRBD1 (5 bases). The CDR3 runs 15 residues. The V end was cut by 1 base, the J end by 0 bases, with 9 bases between. CDR1 is GTSNPN and CDR2 is SVGIG in the germline V gene (reference sequence). The CDR3 sequence: CAWSDTGATNEKLFF. The CDR3 bases are TGTGCCTGGAGTGACACAGGCGCAACTAATGAAAAACTGTTTTTT.

A single count supports this clone. This chain links TRBV27 with TRBJ2-7; possible D gene TRBD1, 9 bases. Trimming stripped 1 base from V and 1 base from J, with 17 bases between. Germline CDR1 MNHEY, CDR2 SMNVEV (reference sequence). The CDR3 extends over 17 amino acids. CDR3 in DNA: TGTGCCAGCAGTTTATTGGACAGGGGCGGGGGGTCCTACGAGCAGTACTTC. Translation gives CASSLLDRGGGSYEQYF.

Points on this clone: Other DNA variants within this sample encode the same CDR3. The V gene is TRBV20-1, the J gene TRBJ1-2; 8 positions match TRBD1. V lost 6 bases and J lost 5; bases outside the gene matches: 2. This CDR3 contains 11 residues. Germline V CDR1 and CDR2: DFQATT, SNEGSKA (reference sequence). CDR3 sequence: CSARQGYGYTF. The CDR3 DNA is TGCAGTGCCCGACAGGGGTATGGCTACACCTTC.

The count of this clone is one. V and J are TRBV5-4 and TRBJ1-3; D remains unclear. CDR1 and CDR2 from the germline V gene are SGHNT and YYREEE (reference sequence). The CDR3 extends over 15 amino acids. V was pared by 0 bases and J by 0 bases, with 7 bases between. The CDR3 sequence: CASSLETASGNTIYF. The CDR3 DNA is TGTGCCAGCAGCTTGGAGACTGCCTCTGGAAACACCATATATTTT.

V and J are TRBV7-3 and TRBJ2-1; TRBD1 matches 11 bases. The CDR3 sequence is 16 residues long. V lost 4 bases and J lost 4; bases outside the gene matches: 6. The germline gives CDR1 SGHTA, CDR2 FQGTGA. CDR3 DNA sequence: TGTGCCAGCAGCTCCCGGACAGGGGGCACATACAATGAGCAGTTCTTC. This encodes CASSSRTGGTYNEQFF.

J is TRBJ1-4 and V is TRBV5-8; maybe TRBD1 (5 bases). V lost 1 base to trimming and J lost 7 bases, with 11 bases between them. The CDR3 consists of 14 residues. Germline assignment: CDR1 SGHTS and CDR2 YDEGEE. In DNA, the CDR3 is TGTGCCAGCAGCTTGACAGGTAGCGGTGAAAAACTGTTTTTT. The encoded protein is CASSLTGSGEKLFF.

The table lists this clone with a few counts. This rearrangement joins TRBV6-5 to TRBJ1-1, with D possibly being TRBD1 (5 bases). The CDR3 contains 14 residues. CDR1 and CDR2 from the germline V gene are MNHEY and SVGAGI. V lost 0 bases and J lost 1, with 6 bases in between. This CDR3 is CASSYSTGNTEAFF. The CDR3 nucleotides read TGTGCCAGCAGTTACTCCACAGGGAACACTGAAGCTTTCTTT.

About this clone itself: Other DNA sequences in the same sample also yield this CDR3. This chain joins TRBV10-1 and TRBJ1-1; 10 bases fit TRBD1. Germline V CDR1 and CDR2: WNHNN, SYGVQD (reference sequence). The CDR3 extends over 13 amino acids. With 6 bases clipped from V and 5 bases from J, the junction kept 3 bases outside the gene matches. CDR3 in amino acids: CASSRTGGTEAFF. Here the CDR3 DNA reads TGCGCCAGCAGCAGGACAGGGGGTACTGAAGCTTTCTTT.

The chain couples TRBV7-9 to TRBJ2-5; 15 bases are a match to TRBD2. Germline loops: CDR1 SEHNR, CDR2 FQNEAQ (reference sequence). This CDR3 is built from 16 residues. Trimming took 1 base from V and 4 from J; bases not matched to a gene: 1. CDR3 residues: CASSLGTSGGVETQYF. The DNA of the CDR3 is TGTGCCAGCAGCTTAGGGACTAGCGGGGGGGTAGAGACCCAGTACTTC.

The chain links TRBV5-1 to TRBJ1-3; D gene ambiguous. Looked up from germline, CDR1 is SGHRS and CDR2 is YFSETQ. The V and J ends lost 4 bases and 2 bases respectively, with 10 bases between them. This CDR3 has 14 amino acids. CDR3 loop: CASSGSGTGNTIYF. The CDR3 DNA sequence: TGCGCCAGCAGCGGTTCGGGGACTGGAAACACCATATATTTT.

The chain has TRBV3-1 (or the pseudogene TRBV3-2) and TRBJ1-1; D gene uncertain. Germline assignment: CDR1 LGHDT and CDR2 YNNKEL (reference sequence). V was shortened by 0 bases and J by 6 bases, with 14 bases between the two germline ends. The CDR3 is made up of 15 amino acids. As DNA, the CDR3 is TGTGCCAGCAGCCAAGATAGCTCGGGGTCGGCTGAAGCTTTCTTT. The encoded protein is CASSQDSSGSAEAFF.

The V call is TRBV14, the J call TRBJ1-2, with 8 bases identical to TRBD1. CDR1 is SGHDN and CDR2 is FVKESK in the germline V gene. Trimming at V came to 4 bases and at J to 6 bases, leaving 10 bases not matched to a gene. The CDR3 has 15 residues. The CDR3 nucleotides are TGTGCCAGCAGCCCGCTAATTCCAGGGGGCGATGGCTACACCTTC. It codes for CASSPLIPGGDGYTF.